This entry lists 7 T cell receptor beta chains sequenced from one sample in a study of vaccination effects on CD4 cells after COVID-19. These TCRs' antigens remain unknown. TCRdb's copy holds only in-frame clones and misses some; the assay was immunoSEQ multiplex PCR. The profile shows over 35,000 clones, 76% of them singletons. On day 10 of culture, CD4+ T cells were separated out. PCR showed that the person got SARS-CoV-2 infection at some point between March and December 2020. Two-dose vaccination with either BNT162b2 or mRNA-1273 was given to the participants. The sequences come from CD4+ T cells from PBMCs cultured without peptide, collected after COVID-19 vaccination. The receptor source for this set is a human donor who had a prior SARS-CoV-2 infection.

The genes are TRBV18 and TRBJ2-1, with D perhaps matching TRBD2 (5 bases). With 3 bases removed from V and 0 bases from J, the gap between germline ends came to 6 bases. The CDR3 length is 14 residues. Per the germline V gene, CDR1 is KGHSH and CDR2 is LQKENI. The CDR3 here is CASSPGSSYNEQFF. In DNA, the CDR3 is TGTGCCAGCTCACCTGGGAGCTCCTACAATGAGCAGTTCTTC.

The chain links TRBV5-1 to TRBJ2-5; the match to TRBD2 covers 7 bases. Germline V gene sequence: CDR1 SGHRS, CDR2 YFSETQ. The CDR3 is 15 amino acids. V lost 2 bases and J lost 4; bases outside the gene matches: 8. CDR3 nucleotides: TGCGCCAGCAGCTTCGTAGCGGGCTCAGCAGAGACCCAGTACTTC. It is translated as CASSFVAGSAETQYF.

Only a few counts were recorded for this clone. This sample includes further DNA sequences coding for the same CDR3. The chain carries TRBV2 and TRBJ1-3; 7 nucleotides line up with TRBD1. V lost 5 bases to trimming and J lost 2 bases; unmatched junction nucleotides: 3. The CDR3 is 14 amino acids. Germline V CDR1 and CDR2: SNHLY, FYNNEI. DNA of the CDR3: TGTGCCAGCAGTTTACAGGGGCCTGGAAACACCATATATTTT. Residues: CASSLQGPGNTIYF. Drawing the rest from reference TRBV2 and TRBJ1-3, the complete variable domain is EPEVTQTPSHQVTQMGQEVILRCVPISNHLYFYWYRQILGQKVEFLVSFYNNEISEKSEIFDDQFSVERPDGSNFTLKIRSTKLEDSAMYFCASSLQGPGNTIYFGEGSWLTVV.

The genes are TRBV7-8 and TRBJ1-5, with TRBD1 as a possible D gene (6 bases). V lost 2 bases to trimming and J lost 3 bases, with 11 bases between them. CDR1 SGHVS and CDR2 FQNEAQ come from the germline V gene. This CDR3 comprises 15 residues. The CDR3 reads CASSLQGNDNQPQHF. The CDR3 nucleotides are TGTGCCAGCAGCTTACAGGGGAATGACAATCAGCCCCAGCATTTT.

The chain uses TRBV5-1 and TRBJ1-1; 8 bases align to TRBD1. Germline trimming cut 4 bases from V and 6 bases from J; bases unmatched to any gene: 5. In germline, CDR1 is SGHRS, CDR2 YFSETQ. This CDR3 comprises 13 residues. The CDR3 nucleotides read TGCGCCAGCAGCCAACAGGGGGTCGCTGAAGCTTTCTTT. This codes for CASSQQGVAEAFF.

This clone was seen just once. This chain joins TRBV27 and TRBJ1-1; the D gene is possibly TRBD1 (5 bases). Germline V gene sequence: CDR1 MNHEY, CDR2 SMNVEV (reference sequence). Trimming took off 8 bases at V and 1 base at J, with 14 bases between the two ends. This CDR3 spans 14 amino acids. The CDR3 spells CASSPGTPNTEAFF. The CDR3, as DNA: TGTGCCAGCTCCCCCGGGACTCCGAACACTGAAGCTTTCTTT.

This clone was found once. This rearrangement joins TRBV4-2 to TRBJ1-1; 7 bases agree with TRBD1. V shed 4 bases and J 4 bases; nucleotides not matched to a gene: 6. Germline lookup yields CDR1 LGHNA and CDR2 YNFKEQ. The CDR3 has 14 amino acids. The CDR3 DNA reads TGTGCCAGCAGCCGAACAGGGGAACTCACTGAAGCTTTCTTT. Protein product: CASSRTGELTEAFF.